A few counts support the clone carrying this T cell receptor beta chain. The target antigen is unknown. The sample comes from a study of beta chain features in type 1 diabetes. Study conclusions and caveats: TCRB CDR3 length was moderately but significantly reduced in all four CD4+ subsets of Type 1 diabetes patients. Since sequencing was performed on cDNA, cells with high TCR expression could be over-represented.

As every portion of the isolated RNA was reverse transcribed, the sequencing read expressed TCRB transcripts. The repertoire was sequenced with immunoSEQ multiplex PCR; TCRdb's copy has only in-frame clones and lacks some. The repertoire holds around 650,000 clones, 9.5% to 15% seen once, with about 0.11% in the top ten. Each of the sorted populations had a purity greater than 98%. This clonotype was obtained from a young man with type 1 diabetes. The sequencing sample was made of naive CD4+ T cells from blood.

As DNA, the CDR3 is TGCGCCAGCAGCTACGTCAGGGCCCGCTCCTACGAGCAGTACTTC. Its protein is CASSYVRARSYEQYF. V and J are TRBV5-1 and TRBJ2-7; the D gene is possibly TRBD1 (5 bases). The CDR3 has 15 amino acids. Germline CDR1 SGHRS, CDR2 YFSETQ. Trimming shortened V by 3 bases and J by 0 bases, and 13 bases separated the two germline ends.